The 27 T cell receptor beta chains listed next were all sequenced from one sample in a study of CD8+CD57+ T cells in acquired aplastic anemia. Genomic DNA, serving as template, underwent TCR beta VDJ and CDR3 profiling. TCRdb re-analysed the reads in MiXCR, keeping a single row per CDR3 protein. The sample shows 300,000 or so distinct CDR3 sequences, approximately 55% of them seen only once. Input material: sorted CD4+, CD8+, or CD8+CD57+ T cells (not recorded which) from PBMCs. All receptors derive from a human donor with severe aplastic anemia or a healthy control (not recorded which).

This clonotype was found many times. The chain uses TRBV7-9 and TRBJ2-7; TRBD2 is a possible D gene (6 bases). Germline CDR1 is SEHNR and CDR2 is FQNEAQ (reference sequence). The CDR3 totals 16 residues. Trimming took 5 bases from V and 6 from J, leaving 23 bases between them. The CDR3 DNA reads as TGTGCCAGCAGCCGTGTTTCGGGGAGCTTCGGGGGCGAGCAGTACTTC. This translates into CASSRVSGSFGGEQYF. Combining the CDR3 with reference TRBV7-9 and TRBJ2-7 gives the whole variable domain DTGVSQNPRHKITKRGQNVTFRCDPISEHNRLYWYRQTLGQGPEFLTYFQNEAQLEKSRLLSDRFSAERPKGSFSTLEIQRTEQGDSAMYLCASSRVSGSFGGEQYFGPGTRLTVT.

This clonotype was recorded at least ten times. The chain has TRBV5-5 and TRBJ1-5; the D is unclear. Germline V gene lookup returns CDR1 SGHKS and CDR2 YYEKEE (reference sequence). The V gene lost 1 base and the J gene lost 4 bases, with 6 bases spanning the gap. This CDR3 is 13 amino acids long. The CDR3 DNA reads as TGTGCCAGCAGCTTGCTTCTAAATCAGCCCCAGCATTTT. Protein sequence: CASSLLLNQPQHF.

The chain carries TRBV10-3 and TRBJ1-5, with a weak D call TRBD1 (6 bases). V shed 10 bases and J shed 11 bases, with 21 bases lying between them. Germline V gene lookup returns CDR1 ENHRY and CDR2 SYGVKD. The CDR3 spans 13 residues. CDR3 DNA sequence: TGTGCCACGTCGACAGGTCTTAACGAGGCCCAGCATTTT. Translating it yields CATSTGLNEAQHF.

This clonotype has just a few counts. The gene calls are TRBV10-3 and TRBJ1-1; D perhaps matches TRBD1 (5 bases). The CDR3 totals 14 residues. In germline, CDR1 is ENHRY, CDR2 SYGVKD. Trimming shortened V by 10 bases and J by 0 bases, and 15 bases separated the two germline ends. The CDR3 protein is CATRSGTLNTEAFF. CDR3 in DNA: TGTGCCACCCGATCCGGGACCTTGAACACTGAAGCTTTCTTT.

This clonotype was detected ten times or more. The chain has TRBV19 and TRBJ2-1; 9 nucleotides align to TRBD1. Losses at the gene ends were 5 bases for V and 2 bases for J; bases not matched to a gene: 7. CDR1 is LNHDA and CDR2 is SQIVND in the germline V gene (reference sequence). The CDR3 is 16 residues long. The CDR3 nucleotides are TGTGCCAGTAGTTCAGACAGGGGGTACGCCTACAATGAGCAGTTCTTC. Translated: CASSSDRGYAYNEQFF. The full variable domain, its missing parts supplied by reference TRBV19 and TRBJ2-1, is DGGITQSPKYLFRKEGQNVTLSCEQNLNHDAMYWYRQDPGQGLRLIYYSQIVNDFQKGDIAEGYSVSREKKESFPLTVTSAQKNPTAFYLCASSSDRGYAYNEQFFGPGTRLTVL.

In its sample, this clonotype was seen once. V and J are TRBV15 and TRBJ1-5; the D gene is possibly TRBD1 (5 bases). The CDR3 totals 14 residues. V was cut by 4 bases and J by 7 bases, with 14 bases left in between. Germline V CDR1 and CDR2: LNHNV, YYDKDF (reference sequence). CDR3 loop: CATSKGRDRQPQHF. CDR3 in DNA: TGTGCCACCAGCAAGGGGCGGGATAGGCAGCCCCAGCATTTT. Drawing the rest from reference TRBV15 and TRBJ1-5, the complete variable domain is DAMVIQNPRYQVTQFGKPVTLSCSQTLNHNVMYWYQQKSSQAPKLLFHYYDKDFNNEADTPDNFQSRRPNTSFCFLDIRSPGLGDTAMYLCATSKGRDRQPQHFGDGTRLSIL.

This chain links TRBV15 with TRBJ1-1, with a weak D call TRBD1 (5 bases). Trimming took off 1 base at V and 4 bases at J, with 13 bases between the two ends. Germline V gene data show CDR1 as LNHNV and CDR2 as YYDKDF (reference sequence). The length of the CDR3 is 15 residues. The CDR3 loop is CATSRALGVSTEAFF. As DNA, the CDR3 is TGTGCCACCAGCAGAGCCTTAGGGGTGAGCACTGAAGCTTTCTTT.

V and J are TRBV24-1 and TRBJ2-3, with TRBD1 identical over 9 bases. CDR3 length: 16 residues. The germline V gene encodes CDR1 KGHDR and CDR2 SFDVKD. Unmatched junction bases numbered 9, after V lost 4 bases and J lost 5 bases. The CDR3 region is CATSEPTGGQGDTQYF. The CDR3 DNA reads TGTGCCACCAGTGAACCGACAGGGGGTCAGGGAGATACGCAGTATTTT.

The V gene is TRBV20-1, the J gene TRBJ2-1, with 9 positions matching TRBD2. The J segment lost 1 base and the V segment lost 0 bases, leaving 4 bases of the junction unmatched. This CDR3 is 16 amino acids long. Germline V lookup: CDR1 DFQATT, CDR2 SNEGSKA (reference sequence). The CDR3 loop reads CSARDLAGVSYNEQFF. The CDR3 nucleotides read TGCAGTGCTAGAGATTTAGCGGGAGTATCCTACAATGAGCAGTTCTTC.

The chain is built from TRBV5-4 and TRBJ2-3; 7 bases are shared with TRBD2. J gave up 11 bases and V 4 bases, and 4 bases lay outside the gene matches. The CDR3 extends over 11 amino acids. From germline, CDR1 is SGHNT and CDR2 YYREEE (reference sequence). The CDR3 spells CASSREGRQYF. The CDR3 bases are TGTGCCAGCAGCAGGGAGGGACGGCAGTATTTT. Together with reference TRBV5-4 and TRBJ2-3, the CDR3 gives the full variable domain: ETGVTQSPTHLIKTRGQQVTLRCSSQSGHNTVSWYQQALGQGPQFIFQYYREEENGRGNFPPRFSGLQFPNYSSELNVNALELDDSALYLCASSREGRQYFGPGTRLTVL.

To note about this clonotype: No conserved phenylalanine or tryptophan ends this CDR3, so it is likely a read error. In DNA, the CDR3 is TGCGCCAGCAGCTTCGGAGGGACCAGTGGAAACACCATATATTCT. This sequence encodes CASSFGGTSGNTIYS. The V gene is TRBV5-1, the J gene TRBJ1-3, with D tentatively TRBD1 (5 bases). The V gene lost 2 bases and the J gene lost 3 bases, with 12 bases spanning the gap. This CDR3 spans 15 amino acids. Germline-derived CDR1 and CDR2 are SGHRS and YFSETQ.

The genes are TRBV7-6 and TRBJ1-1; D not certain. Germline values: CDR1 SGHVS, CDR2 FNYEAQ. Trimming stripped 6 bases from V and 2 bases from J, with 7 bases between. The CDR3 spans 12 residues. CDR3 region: CASRQYNTEAFF. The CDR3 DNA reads TGTGCCAGCAGACAGTACAACACTGAAGCTTTCTTT. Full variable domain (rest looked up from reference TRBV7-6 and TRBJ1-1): GAGVSQSPRYKVTKRGQDVALRCDPISGHVSLYWYRQALGQGPEFLTYFNYEAQQDKSGLPNDRFSAERPEGSISTLTIQRTEQRDSAMYRCASRQYNTEAFFGQGTRLTVV.

In DNA form, the CDR3 reads TGCAGTGCTAAGACAGGGGAGTACGAGCAGTACTTC. It codes for CSAKTGEYEQYF. This chain links TRBV20-1 with TRBJ2-7; TRBD1 matches at 8 bases. CDR1 and CDR2 from the germline V gene are DFQATT and SNEGSKA (reference sequence). This CDR3 spans 12 amino acids. With 4 bases clipped from V and 4 bases from J, the junction kept 3 bases outside the gene matches.

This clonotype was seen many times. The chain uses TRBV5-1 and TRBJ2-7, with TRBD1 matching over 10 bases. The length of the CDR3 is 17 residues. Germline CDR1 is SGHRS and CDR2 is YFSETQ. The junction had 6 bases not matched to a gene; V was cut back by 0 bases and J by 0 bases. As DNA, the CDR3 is TGCGCCAGCAGCTTGGGGACAGGGGGGCCTCGCTCCTACGAGCAGTACTTC. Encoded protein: CASSLGTGGPRSYEQYF.

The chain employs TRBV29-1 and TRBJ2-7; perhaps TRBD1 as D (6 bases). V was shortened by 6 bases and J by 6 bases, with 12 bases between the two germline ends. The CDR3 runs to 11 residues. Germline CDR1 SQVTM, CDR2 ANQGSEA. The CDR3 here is CSVAIRGEQYF. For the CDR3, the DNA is TGCAGCGTAGCAATCAGGGGCGAGCAGTACTTC.

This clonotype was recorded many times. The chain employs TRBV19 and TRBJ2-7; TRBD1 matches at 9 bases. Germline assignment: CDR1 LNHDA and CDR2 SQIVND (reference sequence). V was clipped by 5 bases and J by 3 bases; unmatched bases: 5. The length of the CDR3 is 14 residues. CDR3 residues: CASSAAGQGYEQYF. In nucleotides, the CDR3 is TGTGCCAGTAGTGCTGCGGGACAGGGCTACGAGCAGTACTTC.

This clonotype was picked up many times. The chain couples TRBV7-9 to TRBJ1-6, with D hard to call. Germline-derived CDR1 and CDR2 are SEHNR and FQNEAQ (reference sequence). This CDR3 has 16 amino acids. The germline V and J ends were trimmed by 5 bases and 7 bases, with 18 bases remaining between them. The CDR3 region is CASSRRTAVRNSPLHF. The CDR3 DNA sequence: TGTGCCAGCAGCAGACGGACCGCAGTCAGAAATTCACCCCTCCACTTT.

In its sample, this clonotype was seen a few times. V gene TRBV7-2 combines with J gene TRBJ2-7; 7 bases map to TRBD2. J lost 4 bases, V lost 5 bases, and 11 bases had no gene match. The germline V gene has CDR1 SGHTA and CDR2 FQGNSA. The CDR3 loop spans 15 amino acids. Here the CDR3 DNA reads TGTGCCAGCAGCCATGTAGGCCAGGGAGGGTACGAGCAGTACTTC. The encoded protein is CASSHVGQGGYEQYF.

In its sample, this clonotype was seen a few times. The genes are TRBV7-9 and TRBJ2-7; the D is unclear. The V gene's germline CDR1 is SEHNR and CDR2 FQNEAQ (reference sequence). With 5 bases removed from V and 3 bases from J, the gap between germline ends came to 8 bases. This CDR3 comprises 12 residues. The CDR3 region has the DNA TGTGCCAGCAGCCGCCAAGACTACGAGCAGTACTTC. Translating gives CASSRQDYEQYF. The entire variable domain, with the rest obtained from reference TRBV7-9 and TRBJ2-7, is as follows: DTGVSQNPRHKITKRGQNVTFRCDPISEHNRLYWYRQTLGQGPEFLTYFQNEAQLEKSRLLSDRFSAERPKGSFSTLEIQRTEQGDSAMYLCASSRQDYEQYFGPGTRLTVT.

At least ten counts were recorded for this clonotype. The CDR3 protein is CASSNPGQGVNSPLHF. The CDR3 coding sequence is TGTGCCAGCAGTAACCCGGGACAGGGGGTCAATTCACCCCTCCACTTT. V and J are TRBV12-3 or TRBV12-4 and TRBJ1-6; 11 nucleotides line up with TRBD1. Germline trimming cut 5 bases from V and 7 bases from J; bases unmatched to any gene: 7. The CDR3 totals 16 residues.

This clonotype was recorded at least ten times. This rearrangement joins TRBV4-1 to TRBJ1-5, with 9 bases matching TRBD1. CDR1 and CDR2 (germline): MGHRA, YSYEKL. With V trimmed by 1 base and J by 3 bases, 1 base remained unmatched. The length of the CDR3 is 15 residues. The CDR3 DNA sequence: TGCGCCAGCAGCCAAGGGACAGGGGCCAATCAGCCCCAGCATTTT. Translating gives CASSQGTGANQPQHF.

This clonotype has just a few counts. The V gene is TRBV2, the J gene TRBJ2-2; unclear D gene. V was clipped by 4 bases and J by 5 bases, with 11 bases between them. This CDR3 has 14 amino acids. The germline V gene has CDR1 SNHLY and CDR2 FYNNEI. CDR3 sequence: CASSATGRTGELFF. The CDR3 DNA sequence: TGTGCCAGCAGTGCGACCGGTCGGACCGGGGAGCTGTTTTTT. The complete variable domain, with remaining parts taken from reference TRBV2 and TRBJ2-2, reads EPEVTQTPSHQVTQMGQEVILRCVPISNHLYFYWYRQILGQKVEFLVSFYNNEISEKSEIFDDQFSVERPDGSNFTLKIRSTKLEDSAMYFCASSATGRTGELFFGEGSRLTVL.

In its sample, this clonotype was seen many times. CDR3 DNA sequence: TGCAGTGCCAAGGAGGGACAAATAAACTATGGCTACACCTTC. Translation gives CSAKEGQINYGYTF. V and J are TRBV20-1 and TRBJ1-2; the D gene is possibly TRBD1 (6 bases). CDR1 is DFQATT and CDR2 is SNEGSKA in the germline V gene (reference sequence). This CDR3 spans 14 amino acids. V gave up 6 bases and J gave up 2 bases, with 16 bases separating them.

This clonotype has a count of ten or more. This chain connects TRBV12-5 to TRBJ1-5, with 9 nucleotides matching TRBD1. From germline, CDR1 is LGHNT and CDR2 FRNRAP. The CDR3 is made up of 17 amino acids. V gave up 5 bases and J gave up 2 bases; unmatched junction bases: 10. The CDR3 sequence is CASGPRDRAGGNQPQHF. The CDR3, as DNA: TGTGCTAGTGGTCCCCGGGACAGGGCAGGGGGCAATCAGCCCCAGCATTTT.

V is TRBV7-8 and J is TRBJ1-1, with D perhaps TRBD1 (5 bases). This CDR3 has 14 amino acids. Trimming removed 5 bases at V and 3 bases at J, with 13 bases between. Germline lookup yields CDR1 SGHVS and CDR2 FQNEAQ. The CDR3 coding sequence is TGTGCCAGCAGCCCGGGACCCCCTGACACTGAAGCTTTCTTT. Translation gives CASSPGPPDTEAFF.

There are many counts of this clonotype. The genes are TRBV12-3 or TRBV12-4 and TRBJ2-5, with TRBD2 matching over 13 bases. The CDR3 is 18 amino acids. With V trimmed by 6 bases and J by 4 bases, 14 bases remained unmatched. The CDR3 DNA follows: TGTGCCAGCAGCCCCACTAGCGGGGGGGCCTTTGGGTTAGAGACCCAGTACTTC. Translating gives CASSPTSGGAFGLETQYF.

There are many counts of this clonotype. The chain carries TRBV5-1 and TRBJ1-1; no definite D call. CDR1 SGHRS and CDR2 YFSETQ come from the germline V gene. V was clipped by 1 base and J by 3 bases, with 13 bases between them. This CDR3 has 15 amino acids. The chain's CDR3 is CASSLSESADTEAFF. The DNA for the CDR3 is TGCGCCAGCAGCTTGTCTGAAAGCGCAGACACTGAAGCTTTCTTT.